This T cell receptor (beta chain) was observed in a study of T cells in Graves' hyperthyroidism and ophthalmopathy. CDR3 size: 12 residues. V was shortened by 5 bases and J by 5 bases, with 11 bases between the two germline ends. Germline V gene lookup returns CDR1 DFQATT and CDR2 SNEGSKA (reference sequence). This clonotype was observed many times. Amplified regions were TCR beta CDR3 sequences from RNA transcripts. The primer set for the first-round RT-PCR of the TCR CDR3 was HTBI. TCRdb ran MiXCR on the multiplex PCR reads and lists one entry per CDR3 protein. The data show 250,000 to 350,000 distinct CDR3 sequences, with roughly 22% seen just once and 50% to 75% held by the top ten. Active moderate-to-severe ophthalmopathy, Clinical Activity Score at least 3, NOSPECS at least 4, under 3 months' duration. Diagnosis relied on clinical symptoms, serum thyroxine and TRAb, thyroid ultrasound and orbital computed tomography. Fresh peripheral blood, approximately 9.6 ml, yielded the PBMCs.

The receptor comes from a man younger than 40 with Graves' ophthalmopathy. The rearrangement links TRBV20-1 to TRBJ2-3; possible D gene TRBD2, 5 bases. The material sequenced was blood. The CDR3 spells CSAAGVGDTQYF. CDR3 nucleotides: TGCAGTGCTGCGGGTGTCGGAGATACGCAGTATTTT.